This paragraph reports one TCR beta chain. Its antigen is unknown. The data originate from a study of T and B cells in COVID-19 patients. Notes on the study in general: Early severe-case samples and blood from mildly ill patients during symptoms were in short supply.

Multiplex PCR with BIOMED2 TRB-A/B primer pools amplified TRB rearrangements. TCRdb used MiXCR to reprocess the multiplex PCR reads, holding one entry per CDR3 protein. The data show around 10,000 distinct CDR3 sequences, approximately 33% seen once. V was trimmed by 0 bases and J by 3 bases, leaving 21 bases between them. Looked up from germline, CDR1 is LNHNV and CDR2 is YYDKDF (reference sequence). CDR3 length: 18 amino acids. Blood genomic DNA input for TRB amplification was about 240-550 ng. Material for sequencing was blood. V and J are TRBV15 and TRBJ2-7; weak D call: TRBD2 (7 bases). This clonotype was sampled from a human donor with active COVID-19. The CDR3 protein is CATSRESPRAGAIYEQYF. In DNA, the CDR3 is TGTGCCACCAGCAGAGAGTCTCCTCGCGCGGGGGCCATCTACGAGCAGTACTTC.